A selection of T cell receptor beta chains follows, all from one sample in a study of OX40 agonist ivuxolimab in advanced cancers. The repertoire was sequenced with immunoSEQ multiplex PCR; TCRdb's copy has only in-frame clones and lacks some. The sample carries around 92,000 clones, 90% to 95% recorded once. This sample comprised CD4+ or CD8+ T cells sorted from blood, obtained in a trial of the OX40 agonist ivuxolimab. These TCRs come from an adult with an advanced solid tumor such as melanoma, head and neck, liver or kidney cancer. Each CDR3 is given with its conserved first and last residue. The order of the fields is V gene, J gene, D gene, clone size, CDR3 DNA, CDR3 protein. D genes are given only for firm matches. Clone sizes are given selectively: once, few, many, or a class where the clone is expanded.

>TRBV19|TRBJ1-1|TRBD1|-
TGTGCCAGTAACCTCGTGGGGACAGCACAAGCTTTCTTT
CASNLVGTAQAFF
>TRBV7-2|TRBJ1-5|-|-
TGTGCCAGCAGCTTATCGGGACCAGGGCAGCCCCAGCATTTT
CASSLSGPGQPQHF
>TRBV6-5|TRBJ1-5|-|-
TGTGCCAGCAAATTGGGAATGGAACAGCCCCAGCATTTT
CASKLGMEQPQHF
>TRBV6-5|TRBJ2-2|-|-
TGTGCCAGCAGTTACGGGGGGAACACCGGGGAGCTGTTTTTT
CASSYGGNTGELFF
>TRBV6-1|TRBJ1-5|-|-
TGTGCCAGCAGTGAATCCTTTAATAGCAATCAGCCCCAGCATTTT
CASSESFNSNQPQHF
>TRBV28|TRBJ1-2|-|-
TGTGCCAGCAGTTTCCCGGCGTATGGCTACACCTTC
CASSFPAYGYTF
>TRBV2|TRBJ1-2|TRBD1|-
TGTGCCAGCAGTAAACAGGGGATAGTCTATGGCTACACCTTC
CASSKQGIVYGYTF
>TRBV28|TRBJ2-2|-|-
TGTGCCAGCAGTTTATGGGGGGACACCGGGGAGCTGTTTTTT
CASSLWGDTGELFF
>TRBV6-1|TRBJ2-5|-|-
TGTGCCAGCAGTAATTATCAAGAGACCCAGTACTTC
CASSNYQETQYF
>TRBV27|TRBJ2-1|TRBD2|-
TGTGCCAGCAGTTCTATTTGGACTAGCGGGAGTCGCAATGAGCAGTTCTTC
CASSSIWTSGSRNEQFF
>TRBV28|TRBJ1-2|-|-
TGTGCCAGCAGTTTAAGGGGTATTGGCTACACCTTC
CASSLRGIGYTF
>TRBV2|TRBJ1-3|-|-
TGTGCCAGCACCCAACAGATGACCAGGGTGAGCGGAAACACCATATATTTT
CASTQQMTRVSGNTIYF
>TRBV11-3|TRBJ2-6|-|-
TGTGCCAGCAGCTTCGGGCAGGGAAGAATGTCTGGGGCCAACGTCCTGACTTTC
CASSFGQGRMSGANVLTF
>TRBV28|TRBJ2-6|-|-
TGTGCCAGCAGTGCGGGACAACACCTCTCTGGGGCCAACGTCCTGACTTTC
CASSAGQHLSGANVLTF
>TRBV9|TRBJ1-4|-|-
TGTGCCAGCAGCAAGGACCCACCGGGGAGGGAAAAACTGTTTTTT
CASSKDPPGREKLFF
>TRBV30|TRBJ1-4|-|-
TGTGCCTGGAGTGTTAAGGGGACCGAAAAACTGTTTTTT
CAWSVKGTEKLFF
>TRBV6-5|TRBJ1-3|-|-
TGTGCCAGCAAGGAAAGTAGGTTCGGAAACACCATATATTTT
CASKESRFGNTIYF
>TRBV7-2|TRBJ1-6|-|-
TGTGCCAGCAGCTTAGGAGCTAATTCACCCCTCCACTTT
CASSLGANSPLHF
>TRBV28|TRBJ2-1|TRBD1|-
TGTGCCAGCAGTATTTGGACGGGACAGGGTCGGAATGAGCAGTTCTTC
CASSIWTGQGRNEQFF
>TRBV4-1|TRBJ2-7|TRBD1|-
TGCGCCAGCAGCCAAGGGACAGGGAGGTCCTACGAGCAGTACTTC
CASSQGTGRSYEQYF
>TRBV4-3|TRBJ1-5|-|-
TGCGCCAGCAGCCAAGGCAGGTCAGATAGCAATCAGCCCCAGCATTTT
CASSQGRSDSNQPQHF
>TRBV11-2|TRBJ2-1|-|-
TGTGCCAGCAGCCCGCTAGAGGGCTCCTACAATGAGCAGTTCTTC
CASSPLEGSYNEQFF
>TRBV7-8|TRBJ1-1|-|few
TGTGCCAGCAGCCCTCGTTTTACGGGACCAGAGAAAGCTTTCTTT
CASSPRFTGPEKAFF
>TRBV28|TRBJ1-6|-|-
TGTGCCAGCACCGATCCGCGGGGGGTCGCACCCCTCCACTTT
CASTDPRGVAPLHF
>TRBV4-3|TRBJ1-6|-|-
TGCGCTAGCAGCACCATTTCGAATTCACCCCTCCACTTT
CASSTISNSPLHF
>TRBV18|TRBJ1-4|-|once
TGTGCCAGCTCAAGGGCAGGGAATGAAAAACTGTTTTTT
CASSRAGNEKLFF
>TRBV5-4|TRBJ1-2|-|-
TGTGCCAGCAGCGGGGGAGGGGATTTCTATGGCTACACCTTC
CASSGGGDFYGYTF
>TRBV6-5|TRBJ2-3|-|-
TGTGCCAGCAGCCCGGGCAGGGGGGGCCTTGGAACGCAGTATTTT
CASSPGRGGLGTQYF
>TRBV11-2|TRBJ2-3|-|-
TGTGCCAGCAGCTTAGCCGCTACGCAGTATTTT
CASSLAATQYF
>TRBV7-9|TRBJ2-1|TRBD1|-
TGTGCCAGCAACCGGGACAGGAGGCAAGGGAATGAGCAGTTCTTC
CASNRDRRQGNEQFF
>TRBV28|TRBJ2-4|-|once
TGTGCCAGCAGGGGGACAACACTAGCCAAAAACATTCAGTACTTC
CASRGTTLAKNIQYF
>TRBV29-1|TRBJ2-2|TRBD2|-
TGCAGCGTTGATGGCGGGAGGGTTTCCACCGGGGAGCTGTTTTTT
CSVDGGRVSTGELFF
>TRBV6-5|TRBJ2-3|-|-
TGTGCCAGCAGTTACTCGGCTGCAGATACGCAGTATTTT
CASSYSAADTQYF